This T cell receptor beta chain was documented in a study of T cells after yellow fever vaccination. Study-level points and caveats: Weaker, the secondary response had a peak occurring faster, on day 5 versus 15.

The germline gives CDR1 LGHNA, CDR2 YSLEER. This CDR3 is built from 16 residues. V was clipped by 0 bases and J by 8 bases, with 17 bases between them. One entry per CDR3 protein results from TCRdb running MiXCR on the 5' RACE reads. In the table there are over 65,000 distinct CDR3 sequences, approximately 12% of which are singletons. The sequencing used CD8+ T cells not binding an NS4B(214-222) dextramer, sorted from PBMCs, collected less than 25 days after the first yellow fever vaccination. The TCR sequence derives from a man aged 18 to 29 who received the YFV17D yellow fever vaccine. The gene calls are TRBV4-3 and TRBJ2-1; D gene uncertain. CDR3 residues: CASSQDKLGGGYEQFF. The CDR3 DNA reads TGCGCCAGCAGCCAAGATAAGTTGGGTGGTGGTTATGAGCAGTTCTTC.